This record covers a single T cell receptor (beta chain). TCRdb reprocessed the 5' RACE reads and stores each CDR3 protein as one record, lacking DNA. The repertoire table contains more than 300,000 distinct CDR3 sequences. This record comes from a study of monozygotic twins with inflammatory bowel disease. This receptor was obtained from a human donor with ulcerative colitis or Crohn's disease, or a healthy co-twin of an affected twin (not recorded which). The source material was blood.

CDR3 residues: CASSLDRAFAEKLFF. This chain joins TRBV12-3 or TRBV12-4 and TRBJ1-4. This CDR3 spans 15 amino acids.